This T cell receptor (beta chain) stems from a study of cytomegalovirus exposure and HLA in healthy donors (dated by TCRdb to between 2016 and 2019). With regard to the full study: According to an earlier analysis of a few hundred of the donors, 150 million to 200 million T cells yielded 95 million to 140 million unique TCR beta sequences and about 280 Gb of sequence data. The study combined high-throughput TCR immunosequencing, statistical association of individual TCRs with disease status, and machine learning to predict cytomegalovirus infection status. On average, roughly 250,000 unique TCR beta nucleotide sequences were sequenced per donor among 398 genotyped donors of the cohort, with about 17% of those sequences being non-productive. Because of strong linkage in the cohort, a handful of DR-DQ haplotypes were treated as single units for association and clustering. HLA typing included class I and class II loci at four-digit resolution. Rather than using new phenotypic data, the later analysis identified candidate immune exposures from TCR beta sequences and from how often those sequences occurred across donors. Around 320 gigabases of sequencing data and 78 million or so unique TCR sequences were included in an early release covering around 650 HLA-typed donors. To study patterns of TCR occurrence, a later analysis re-analyzed previously published TCR beta repertoires from 666 donors and added high-resolution HLA genotyping. Along with the roughly 670-subject first cohort, a separate validation cohort of over 90 different subjects was used. The T cell repertoires of 670 or so subjects were profiled by immunosequencing and related to cytomegalovirus serostatus. The study aimed to test whether cataloging public T cell receptors could reveal signatures of past pathogen exposure. Every repertoire in the discovery cohort had been generated on one and the same sequencing platform. An earlier analysis of around 640 of the donors used high-throughput TCR beta sequencing to judge whether each TCR beta V gene segment behaved as functional or pseudogenic. Typing coverage differed by locus: A, B, C, DRB1 and DQB1 were typed in about 620-630 donors, DQA1 in 522, DPA1 in approximately 610, and DPB1 in about 450. Of the approximately 370 genotyped donors, approximately 80% were placed in the genetic ancestry cluster associated with self-reported Caucasian donors. In a later genetic analysis, genome-wide SNP genotypes for about 65% of the roughly 700 donors were used, and that subset was treated as a discovery cohort. Donor age, sex, ethnicity and CMV serostatus were compiled alongside the repertoire data.

Library method: the immunoSEQ multiplex PCR assay. The multiplex PCR relied on a mix of 60 forward primers for TCR Vbeta segments and 13 reverse primers for TCR Jbeta segments. The CDR3 region of rearranged TCR beta genes was amplified from genomic DNA by a multiplex PCR assay. Amplified TCR beta libraries were sequenced as 87-base-pair reads on the Illumina HiSeq System. The published analysis was carried out like this. A later analysis tallied around 82 million unique TCR beta chains across the roughly 610 repertoires, and about 12 million of those chains were shared by two or more donors. To remove PCR and sequencing errors, raw reads were error-corrected and collapsed into unique sequences using a nearest-neighbor algorithm that merged closely related sequences. To assign V, D and J gene segments, CDR3 sequences were aligned to IMGT reference sequences. For a sequence to be retained, a match of at least six nucleotides was required to both a V gene segment and a J gene segment. Rearrangements were called productive when the CDR3 lacked stop codons and stayed in frame with V and J; all others were non-productive. Following IMGT convention, CDR3 was defined as the stretch from the second conserved V-encoded cysteine up to the conserved J-encoded phenylalanine. In an earlier analysis of some 550 of the donors, sequences lacking an unambiguous match to a single V gene segment were excluded. An earlier analysis of approximately 590 of the donors classified V segments as functional when productive rearrangements were above 56.7% and as segregating when the standard deviation between donors was above 5%. A statistical classification framework was built for diagnosing cytomegalovirus status from the catalog of TCR beta chain sequences. In a later analysis, TCR nucleotide sequences were compared against IMGT/GENE-DB human TR gene sequences so that V and J genes could be assigned. In a later analysis, CDR3 sequences and most-parsimonious VDJ recombination scenarios were assigned using the TCRdist pipeline. In a later analysis, each TCR beta chain was defined by its CDR3 amino acid sequence together with its V-gene family, and reads lacking a unique V-gene family were excluded. A later analysis removed several hundred highly shared, low-generation-probability nucleotide sequences to deal with suspected cross-contamination and a sequencing artifact. In a later analysis, a clonal expansion index was calculated for each public chain from normalized within-repertoire ranks of inferred template counts. In a later analysis, generation probabilities were computed using a VDJ recombination model fitted to out-of-frame rearrangements, and the results were checked against IGoR. A later analysis scored TCR-TCR, TCR-HLA and TCR-CMV co-occurrence with hypergeometric tests, applying a repertoire-size bias correction to TCR pairs. To estimate false discovery rates, a later analysis permuted the HLA or CMV assignments 20 times. In a later analysis, co-occurring TCRs were grouped using DBSCAN, with TCRdist sequence similarity added in when clustering inside HLA-allele-positive subsets. Repertoires with fewer than 30,000 or more than 120,000 public chains, plus five repertoires with anomalous nucleotide sharing, were excluded from co-occurrence clustering. As stored in TCRdb, this immuneACCESS dataset retains in-frame rearrangements with V and J assigned. A fraction of the clones does not appear; measured against another copy, unresolved V genes explain less than half of the discrepancy, and the remainder lacks a known reason. V and J calls and clone size are as listed in that table; D and trimming were resolved from the DNA. In all, the sample holds roughly 130,000 clones, and around 78% of those were seen once. Of the sample, around 1.9% is held by the ten largest clones.

A word on this clone: Its antigen is currently not known. Base qualities are missing; no much larger clone stands one base away.

Broader findings and caveats from the paper: In both the original and validation cohorts, the classifier was reported to diagnose cytomegalovirus status with high specificity and sensitivity. This cohort had only TCR beta chains sequenced, and the lack of alpha or paired-chain data limited which features could be detected. According to the authors, the approach could potentially be generalized to other disease states and immunological phenotypes. V-gene and J-gene trimming of TCR beta chains was associated with a missense DCLRE1C variant in a later genetic analysis, and the association was replicated in an independent cohort. A later analysis found that most CMV-associated TCR beta chains appeared HLA-restricted, with HLA associations seemingly driven largely by CMV exposure. The study gave a list of roughly 150 TCR beta chains associated with cytomegalovirus. A further reported finding was that TCR beta sequences accurately predicted the HLA-A and HLA-B alleles for most subjects in the first cohort. Because counts were too low, more than 15 rarely observed V segments, including chromosome 9 orphons, were left out of the earlier analysis of 587 of the donors. Because the 87-base-pair reads could not distinguish some IMGT-functional V segments, including TRBV6-2 and TRBV6-3, those segments were excluded. Immune exposure information for the cohort was limited to CMV serostatus. In a later analysis, TCR association rates were found to vary across HLA loci, with the most associated TCRs seen for DRB1 alleles and the fewest for HLA-C alleles. Specific HLA alleles were associated with 18,000 or so TCR beta sequences at a false discovery rate of 0.05 in a later analysis. Because some donors lacked HLA typing at each locus, the association tests relied only on the typed subset. When HLA alleles, especially DR and DQ, strongly co-occurred, TCR associations were difficult to assign to individual alleles. The presence/absence analyses assumed that sequencing depth was roughly uniform across donors, and that assumption may not be true. In a later analysis, HLA-associated TCR beta chains were found to be more clonally expanded and to have lower generation probabilities than equally common non-associated chains. A cluster of highly shared sequence variants was judged likely to represent a technical artifact of the sequencing pipeline. Most TCR sequences were observed very rarely across donors, whereas some public TCRs were present in many individuals. An earlier analysis of 450 to 750 of the donors showed that most TCR beta V segments appeared in productive rearrangements either about 87% or about 30% of the time, which broadly matched IMGT annotations. Linkage disequilibrium might explain the correlated functional status among segregating V segments, but an unknown experimental factor could not be ruled out. In a later genetic analysis, fewer N-insertions in productive TCRs were reported among donors in an Asian-associated ancestry cluster than the 666-donor mean. A later analysis reported that several top co-occurrence clusters appeared linked to parvovirus B19, influenza, CMV and Epstein-Barr virus. In vitro tests confirmed that a few of the cytomegalovirus-associated TCR beta chains recognize cytomegalovirus antigens.

The cohort comprised more than 550 healthy bone marrow donors. Cohort members were all nominally healthy when sampled, although unrecorded immune exposures were likely present. The donor was CMV seronegative and was included in the group of 352 seronegative cohort members. Each donor provided a peripheral blood sample, and peripheral blood mononuclear cells were used for TCR beta sequencing. Genomic DNA was extracted from the blood cell samples with the Qiagen DNeasy Blood Extraction Kit. The germline V gene provides CDR1 SGHTA and CDR2 FQGNSA. V loses 1 base at its end and J loses 2 bases; junction bases beyond the gene matches: 11. Spanning cysteine to phenylalanine, the CDR3 consists of 17 amino acids. Just CDR3 DNA is preserved here, 51 bases in frame from base 1.

The clonotype comes from a woman between 50 and 59 years old in good health and CMV-seronegative. Sequencing was carried out using PBMCs. The V and J segments used are TRBV7-2 and TRBJ2-7; TRBD2 agrees with 7 junctional bases. The CDR3: CASSLGPMSGTPYEQYF. The sequenced DNA: TGTGCCAGCAGCTTAGGCCCAATGAGCGGGACTCCCTACGAGCAGTACTTC.